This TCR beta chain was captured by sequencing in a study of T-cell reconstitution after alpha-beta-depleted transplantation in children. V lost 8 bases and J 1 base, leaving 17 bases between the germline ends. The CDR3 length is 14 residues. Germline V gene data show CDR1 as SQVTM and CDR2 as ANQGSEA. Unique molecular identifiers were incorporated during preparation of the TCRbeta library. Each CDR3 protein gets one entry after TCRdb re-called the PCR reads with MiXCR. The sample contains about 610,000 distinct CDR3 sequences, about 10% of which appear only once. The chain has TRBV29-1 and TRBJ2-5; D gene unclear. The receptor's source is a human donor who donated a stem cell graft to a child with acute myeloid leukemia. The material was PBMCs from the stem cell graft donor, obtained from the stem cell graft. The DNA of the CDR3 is TGCAGCATTACTTTTGGGTTGGGCCAAGAGACCCAGTACTTC. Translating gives CSITFGLGQETQYF. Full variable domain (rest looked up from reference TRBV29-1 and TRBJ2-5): SAVISQKPSRDICQRGTSLTIQCQVDSQVTMMFWYRQQPGQSLTLIATANQGSEATYESGFVIDKFPISRPNLTFSTLTVSNMSPEDSSIYLCSITFGLGQETQYFGPGTRLLVL.